This record concerns one T cell receptor (beta chain) sequence. Measured with immunoSEQ multiplex PCR; TCRdb has only the in-frame clones, and not every one. The sample holds 45,000 to 75,000 clones, almost 95% seen once. Trimming removed 5 bases from V and 5 bases from J; junction bases left unmatched: 19. The germline gives CDR1 SGHAT, CDR2 FQDESV (reference sequence). The CDR3 sequence is 18 residues long. The data belong to a study of T cell changes during pregnancy in multiple sclerosis. This sequence originates from a female donor with multiple sclerosis, enrolled in a pregnancy study. Sample: peripheral blood, taken in the first trimester of pregnancy. The chain uses TRBV11-1 and TRBJ2-5, with 8 bases matching TRBD2. CDR3: CASSGYVAGGPSRETQYF. The CDR3 DNA follows: TGTGCCAGCAGCGGATACGTGGCGGGGGGCCCCTCGAGGGAGACCCAGTACTTC.